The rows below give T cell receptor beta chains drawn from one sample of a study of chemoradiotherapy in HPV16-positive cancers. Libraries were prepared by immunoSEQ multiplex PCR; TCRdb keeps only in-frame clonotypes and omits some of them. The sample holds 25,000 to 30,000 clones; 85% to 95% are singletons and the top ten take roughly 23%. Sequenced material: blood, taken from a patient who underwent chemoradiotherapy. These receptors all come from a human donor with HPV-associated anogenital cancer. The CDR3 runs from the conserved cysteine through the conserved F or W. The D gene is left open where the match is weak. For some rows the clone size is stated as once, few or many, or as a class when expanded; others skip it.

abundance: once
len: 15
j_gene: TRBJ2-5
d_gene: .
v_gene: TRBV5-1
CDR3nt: TGCGCCAGCAGCTTGTCTGTGGGGGGCCAAGAGACCCAGTACTTC
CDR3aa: CASSLSVGGQETQYF

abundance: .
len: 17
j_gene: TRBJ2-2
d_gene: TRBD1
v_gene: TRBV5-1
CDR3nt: TGCGCCAGCTTTCAGGGGGCGAGTCTTGACAACACCGGGGAGCTGTTTTTT
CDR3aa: CASFQGASLDNTGELFF

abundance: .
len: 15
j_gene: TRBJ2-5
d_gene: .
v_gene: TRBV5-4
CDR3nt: TGTGCCAGCAGCTTAATAGCGGACCTCCAAGAGACCCAGTACTTC
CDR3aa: CASSLIADLQETQYF

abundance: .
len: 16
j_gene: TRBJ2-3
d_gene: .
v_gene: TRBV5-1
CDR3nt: TGCGCCAGCAGCTCTCAACAGCAGGGCCCCACAGATACGCAGTATTTT
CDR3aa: CASSSQQQGPTDTQYF

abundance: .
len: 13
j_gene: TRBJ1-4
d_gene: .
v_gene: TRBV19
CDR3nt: TGTGCCACCCAGACGAACGAGGTTGAAAAACTGTTTTTT
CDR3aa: CATQTNEVEKLFF

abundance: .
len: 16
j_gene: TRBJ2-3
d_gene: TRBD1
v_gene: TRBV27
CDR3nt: TGTGCCAGCAGTTTGGTCAACAGGGGGCCCACAGATACGCAGTATTTT
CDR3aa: CASSLVNRGPTDTQYF

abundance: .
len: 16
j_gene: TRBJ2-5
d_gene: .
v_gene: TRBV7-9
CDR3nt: TGTGCCAGCAGCTCTTACGGGTTTCGGTACCAAGAGACCCAGTACTTC
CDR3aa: CASSSYGFRYQETQYF

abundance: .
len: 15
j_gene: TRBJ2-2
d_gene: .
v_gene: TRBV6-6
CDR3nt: TGTGCCAGCAGCCCGGGTGGCTCGAACACCGGGGAGCTGTTTTTT
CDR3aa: CASSPGGSNTGELFF

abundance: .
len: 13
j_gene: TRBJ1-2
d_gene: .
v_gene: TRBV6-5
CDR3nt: TGTGCCAGCAGGAATACAGGGAACTATGGCTACACCTTC
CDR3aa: CASRNTGNYGYTF

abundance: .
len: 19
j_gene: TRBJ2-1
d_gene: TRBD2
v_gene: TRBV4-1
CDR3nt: TGCGCCAGCAGCCAAGGCCCGGGACTAGCGGGAGCACCCTACAATGAGCAGTTCTTC
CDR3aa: CASSQGPGLAGAPYNEQFF

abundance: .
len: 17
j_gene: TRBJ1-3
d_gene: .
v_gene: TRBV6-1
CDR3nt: TGTGCCAGCAGTGAAGCGCTCGCGGCAGAGATTGGAAACACCATATATTTT
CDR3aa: CASSEALAAEIGNTIYF

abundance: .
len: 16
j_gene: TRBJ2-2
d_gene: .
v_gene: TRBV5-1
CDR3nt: TGCGCCAGCAGCTTGGCGTTCGGGGCGGTCACCGGGGAGCTGTTTTTT
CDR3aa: CASSLAFGAVTGELFF

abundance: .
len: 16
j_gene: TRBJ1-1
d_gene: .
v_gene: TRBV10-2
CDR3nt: TGCGCCAGCAGTGAGACGGAGACAGCCATGAACACTGAAGCTTTCTTT
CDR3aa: CASSETETAMNTEAFF

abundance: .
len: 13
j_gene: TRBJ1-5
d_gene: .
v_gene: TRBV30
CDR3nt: TGTGCCTGGAGTTCCCAGGCGGCGGAGCCCCAGCATTTT
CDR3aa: CAWSSQAAEPQHF

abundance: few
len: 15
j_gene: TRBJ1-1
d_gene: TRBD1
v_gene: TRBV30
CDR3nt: TGTGCCTGGAGGGCTGGGACAGGGAAGAGGACTGAAGCTTTCTTT
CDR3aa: CAWRAGTGKRTEAFF

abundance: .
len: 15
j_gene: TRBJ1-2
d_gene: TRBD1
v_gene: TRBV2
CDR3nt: TGTGCCAGCAGCCCCACCGGGACAGGGGACTATGGCTACACCTTC
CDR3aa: CASSPTGTGDYGYTF

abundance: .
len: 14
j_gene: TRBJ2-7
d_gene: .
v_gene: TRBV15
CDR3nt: TGTGCCACCAGCAGAGATTTGGCCAGCCACGAGCAGTACTTC
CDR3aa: CATSRDLASHEQYF

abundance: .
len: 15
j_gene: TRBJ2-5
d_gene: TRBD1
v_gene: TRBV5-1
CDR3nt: TGCGCCAGCAGTTACCTGACAGGGTTTCAAGAGACCCAGTACTTC
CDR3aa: CASSYLTGFQETQYF

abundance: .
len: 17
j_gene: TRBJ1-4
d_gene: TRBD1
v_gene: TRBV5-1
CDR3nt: TGCGCCAGCAGCCTACGACAGGGGTCGTCAACTAATGAAAAACTGTTTTTT
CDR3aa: CASSLRQGSSTNEKLFF

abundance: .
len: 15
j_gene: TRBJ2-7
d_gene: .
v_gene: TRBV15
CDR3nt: TGTGCCACCAGCAGAGCGGGCAGGAGCTCCTACGAGCAGTACTTC
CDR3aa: CATSRAGRSSYEQYF

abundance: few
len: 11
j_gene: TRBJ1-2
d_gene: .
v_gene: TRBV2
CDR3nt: TGTGCCAGCAGTGAAAGCTATGGCTACACCTTC
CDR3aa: CASSESYGYTF

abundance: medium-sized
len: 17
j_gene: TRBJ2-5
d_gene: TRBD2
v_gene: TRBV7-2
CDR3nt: TGTGCCAGCAGCTCTCCGGGACTAGCGGACCTCCAAGAGACCCAGTACTTC
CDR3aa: CASSSPGLADLQETQYF

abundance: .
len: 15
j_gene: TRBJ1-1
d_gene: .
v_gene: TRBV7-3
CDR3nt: TGTGCCAGCAGCCTGTTCAGGAGCATGAACACTGAAGCTTTCTTT
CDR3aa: CASSLFRSMNTEAFF

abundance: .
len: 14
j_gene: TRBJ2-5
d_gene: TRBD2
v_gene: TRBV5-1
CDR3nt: TGCGCCAGCAGTCAGCGGGGGGATAGAGAGACCCAGTACTTC
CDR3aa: CASSQRGDRETQYF

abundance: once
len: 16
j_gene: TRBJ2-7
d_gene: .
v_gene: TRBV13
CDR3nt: TGTGCCAGCAGCTCTACCGGGTTTTCGGGGGCTTACGAGCAGTACTTC
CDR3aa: CASSSTGFSGAYEQYF

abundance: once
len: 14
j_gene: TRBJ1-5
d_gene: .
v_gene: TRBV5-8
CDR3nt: TGTGCCAGCAGCTGGGAGGGTAGCAATCAGCCCCAGCATTTT
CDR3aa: CASSWEGSNQPQHF

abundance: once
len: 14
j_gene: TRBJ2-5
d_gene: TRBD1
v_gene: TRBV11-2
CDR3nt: TGTGCCAGCAGCCCAGCCGCAGGGGGCGAGACCCAGTACTTC
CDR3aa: CASSPAAGGETQYF

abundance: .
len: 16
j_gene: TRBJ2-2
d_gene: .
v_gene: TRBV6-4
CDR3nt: TGTGCCAGCAGTGAAGGGGGGGAGCGGCATACCGGGGAGCTGTTTTTT
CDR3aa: CASSEGGERHTGELFF

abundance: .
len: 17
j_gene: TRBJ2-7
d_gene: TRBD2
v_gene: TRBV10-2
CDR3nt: TGCGCCAGCGCGGGAACTAGCGGGATTAACGTAACCTACGAGCAGTACTTC
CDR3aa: CASAGTSGINVTYEQYF

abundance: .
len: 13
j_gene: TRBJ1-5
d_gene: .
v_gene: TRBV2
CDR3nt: TGTGCCAGCAGTGCCCAGCTCAATCAGCCCCAGCATTTT
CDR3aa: CASSAQLNQPQHF

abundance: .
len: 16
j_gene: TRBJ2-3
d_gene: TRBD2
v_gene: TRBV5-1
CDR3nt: TGCGCCAGCAGCTCCGGGACTAGCGGGACCACAGATACGCAGTATTTT
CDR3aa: CASSSGTSGTTDTQYF